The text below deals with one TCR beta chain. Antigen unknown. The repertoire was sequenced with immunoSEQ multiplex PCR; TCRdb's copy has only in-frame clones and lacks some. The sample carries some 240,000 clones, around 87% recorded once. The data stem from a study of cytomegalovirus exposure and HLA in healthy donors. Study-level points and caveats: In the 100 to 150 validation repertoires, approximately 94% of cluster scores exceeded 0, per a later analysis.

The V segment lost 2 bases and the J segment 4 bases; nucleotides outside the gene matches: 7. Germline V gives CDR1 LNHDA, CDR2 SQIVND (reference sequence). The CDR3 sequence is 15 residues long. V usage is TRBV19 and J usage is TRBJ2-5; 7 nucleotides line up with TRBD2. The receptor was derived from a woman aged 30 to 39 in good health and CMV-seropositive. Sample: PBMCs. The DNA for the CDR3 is TGTGCCAGTAGTATATGGGGAGGGGACCGAGAGACCCAGTACTTC. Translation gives CASSIWGGDRETQYF.